This T cell receptor (beta chain) was sequenced for a study of metastatic and nonmetastatic thyroid tumors. Study-level results: Benign nodules were reported to have significantly lower TCR beta diversity than malignant thyroid tumors, in blood and tumor.

How the authors handled the data: Researchers built a distant-metastasis classifier for papillary thyroid cancer that drew on CDR3 differences across clinicopathological groups. TCRdb reprocessed the PCR reads via MiXCR. The authors' filters were not applied to this entry. The sample includes some 25,000 clones, less than 25% seen only once; the top ten take roughly a quarter. The CDR3 is 16 residues long. The V segment lost 3 bases and the J segment 0 bases; nucleotides outside the gene matches: 7. Germline assignment: CDR1 MDHEN and CDR2 SYDVKM. By proportion, this clone is medium-sized. What it binds is not known. No treatment of any kind had been given to any patient before thyroid surgery.

The chain uses TRBV28 and TRBJ2-7, with 8 bases aligning to TRBD2. The sequence was obtained from a male donor with papillary thyroid cancer or a benign thyroid nodule (not recorded which). Some clones in this sample may be carry-over from other donors' samples. Input material: blood. The CDR3 nucleotides are TGTGCCAGCAGTTTCGGGGTAGCGGGAAGCTCCTACGAGCAGTACTTC. It codes for CASSFGVAGSSYEQYF.